This T cell receptor beta chain emerged from a study of spatial heterogeneity in lung cancer. Whole-study findings and limits: The study found that expanded intratumoral alpha and beta TCR counts tracked tumor mutation counts.

TCRdb processed the 5' RACE reads anew with MiXCR; each CDR3 protein has one entry. Here the sample spans more than 15,000 distinct CDR3 sequences, around 6.5% being singletons. Regarding time point: sample taken at primary tumor resection. Sequencing covered unsorted whole RNA taken from tumor, nontumor lung or frozen PBMC. Per germline, CDR1 SEHNR and CDR2 FQNEAQ (reference sequence). This CDR3 is 14 amino acids long. Between the trimmed V and J ends, which lost 5 bases and 7 bases, there was a span of 15 bases. This clonotype was recorded many times. Its target is unknown. This specimen consisted of lung tumor tissue, obtained at surgery. The receptor comes from a female donor with early-stage non-small cell lung cancer. The chain combines TRBV7-9 with TRBJ1-5, with D uncertain. CDR3 amino acids: CASSVGGFRQPQHF. CDR3 in DNA: TGTGCCAGCAGCGTAGGCGGGTTCCGGCAGCCCCAGCATTTT.